Within the sample, the clone carrying this T cell receptor (beta chain) is medium-sized. The antigen remains undetermined. The germline V gene has CDR1 MNHEY and CDR2 SVGEGT. Trimming cost V 4 bases and J 4 bases; bases outside gene matches: 5. The CDR3 is made up of 15 amino acids. The data belong to a study of identical twins. Study results and caveats: Conclusions rested on cross-sectional statistics rather than following the same donors.

Unique molecular identifiers were present on the cDNA, and a universal primer site came from template switching. TCRdb itself ran the 5' RACE reads through MiXCR, one entry per CDR3 protein. The sample lists more than 600,000 distinct CDR3 sequences; roughly 18% were seen once. In addition, the sample was reused for a study of T cells expressing NK-cell markers. Turning to that study: These clonotypes, the leaders elsewhere, also led the CD3+CD56-NKG2C+ fraction in several donors.

The sample consisted of PBMCs. This TCR came from a woman younger than 30 in good health. V gene TRBV6-2 or TRBV6-3 combines with J gene TRBJ2-1; 9 bases map to TRBD2. This CDR3 reads CASSFILAGYNEQFF. As DNA, the CDR3 is TGTGCCAGCAGTTTTATCCTAGCGGGGTACAATGAGCAGTTCTTC.